This entry concerns a single T cell receptor (beta chain). The data stem from a study of blood T cell repertoires in COVID-19. Study information: Sources were T cells, B-cell-depleted T cells, or PBMCs; the material itself was cDNA or gDNA.

The CDR3 is 14 amino acids. Germline V gene sequence: CDR1 SGHDT, CDR2 YYEEEE. V lost 0 bases and J 0 bases, leaving 6 bases between the germline ends. Only in-frame clones appear in the TCRdb table, and some are missing; sequencing was by immunoSEQ multiplex PCR. The sample lists roughly 110,000 clones, about nine tenths occurring once. This sequence originates from a woman between 50 and 59 years old with acute or convalescent COVID-19. Material for sequencing was peripheral blood. This sequence joins TRBV5-6 and TRBJ2-5, with D perhaps matching TRBD2 (5 bases). CDR3 bases: TGTGCCAGCAGCTTGGCAGCGGACCAAGAGACCCAGTACTTC. The encoded protein is CASSLAADQETQYF.